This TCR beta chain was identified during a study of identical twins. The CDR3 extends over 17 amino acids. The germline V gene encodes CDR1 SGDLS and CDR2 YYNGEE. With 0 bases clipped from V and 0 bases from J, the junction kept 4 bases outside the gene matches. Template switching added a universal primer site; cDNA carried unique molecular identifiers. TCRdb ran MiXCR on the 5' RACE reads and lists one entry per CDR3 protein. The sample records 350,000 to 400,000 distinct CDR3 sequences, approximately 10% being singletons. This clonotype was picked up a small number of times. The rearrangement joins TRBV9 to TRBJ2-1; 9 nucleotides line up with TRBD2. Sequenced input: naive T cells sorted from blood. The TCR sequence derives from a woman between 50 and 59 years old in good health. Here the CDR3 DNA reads TGTGCCAGCAGCGTAGGTGCTAGCGGGATCTCCTACAATGAGCAGTTCTTC. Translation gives CASSVGASGISYNEQFF.